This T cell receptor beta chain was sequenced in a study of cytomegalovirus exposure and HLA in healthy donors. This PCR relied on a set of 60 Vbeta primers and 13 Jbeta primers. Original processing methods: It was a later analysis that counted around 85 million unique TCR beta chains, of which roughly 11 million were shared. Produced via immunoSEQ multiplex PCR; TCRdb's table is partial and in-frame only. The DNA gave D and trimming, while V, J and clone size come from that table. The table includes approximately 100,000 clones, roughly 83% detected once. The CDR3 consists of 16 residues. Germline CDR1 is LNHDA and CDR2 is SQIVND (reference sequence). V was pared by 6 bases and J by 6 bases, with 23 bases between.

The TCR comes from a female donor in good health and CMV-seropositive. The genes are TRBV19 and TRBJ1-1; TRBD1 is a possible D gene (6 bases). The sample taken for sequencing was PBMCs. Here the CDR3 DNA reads TGTGCCAGTAGGGGCCCACTTGGCACGGACAGAGCTGAAGCTTTCTTT. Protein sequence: CASRGPLGTDRAEAFF.